This T cell receptor beta chain came from a study of tumor-infiltrating lymphocytes in primary liver carcinoma. Germline V gene sequence: CDR1 SGHRS, CDR2 YFSETQ. This CDR3 is built from 15 residues. cDNA specific to TCR beta was made from around 470 ng of total RNA, with a constant-region primer employed for priming. It was through three nested multiplex PCR rounds of slightly modified ARM-PCR that TCR beta libraries arose. Each of the first two PCR rounds ran approximately 10 cycles with TRBV1-TRBV30 forward and C-beta reverse primers. TCRdb re-analysed the multiplex PCR reads in MiXCR, keeping a single row per CDR3 protein. Found here are under 110,000 distinct CDR3 sequences, about two thirds of them singletons; the top ten hold roughly 12%. Study-wide results and caveats: Tumor tissue displayed a significantly greater top-250-clone fraction than blood (p = 0.039).

Note on this clonotype: Its antigen is undetermined. A much larger clone differs from this one at a single base, so this may be a read error.

From approximately 20-30 mg of unsorted bulk tissue, DNA and RNA were co-extracted together. Those sampled were patients whose primary liver carcinoma was treated by surgical resection. The study found over 75% viable tumor cells in every tumor sample. Sequenced material: liver tumor tissue from sampling region 2. The subset: tumor region T2, inferior pole. The chain couples TRBV5-1 to TRBJ1-1; no clear D gene. The receptor was isolated from a woman between 55 and 75 years old with primary liver carcinoma and hepatitis B virus infection. CDR3 DNA: TGCGCCAGCAGCTTGGATGGGGTAACGAACACTAAAGCTTTCTTT. It is translated as CASSLDGVTNTKAFF.